This T cell receptor beta chain was sequenced during a study of T cell repertoires in cytomegalovirus infection. For the study at large: CMV epitopes used comprised recently identified HLA-C-restricted ones and well-studied HLA-B-restricted ones. Public TCR beta signatures provided an indication of both CMV infection and a matching HLA type. Findings and caveats of the study: HLA-C-restricted CMV clonotypes gave the most frequent clonotype in two of eight donors. There were carriers of CMV plus the relevant HLA, and cumulative public TCR beta family frequency identified them.

TCRdb used MiXCR to reprocess the reads, holding one entry per CDR3 protein. Of fewer than 950,000 distinct CDR3 sequences in the sample, around a third were seen once. This clonotype showed up just a few times. Its antigen is not identified. V dropped 4 bases and J dropped 14 bases, with 18 bases sitting between them. CDR1 and CDR2 from the germline V gene are SGHVS and FNYEAQ. CDR3 length equals 14 residues. The chain recombines TRBV7-6 with TRBJ1-6; no reliable D call. The sequenced sample was cultured CD8+ T cells from PBMCs, obtained from culture after CMV antigen stimulation. The receptor comes from a human donor in good health (CMV status not recorded). Some clones in this sample may be carry-over from other donors' samples. The CDR3 protein is CASSSGRPILALHF. The CDR3 DNA sequence: TGTGCCAGCAGCTCAGGAAGGCCCATTCTGGCCCTCCACTTT. Using reference TRBV7-6 and TRBJ1-6 for the parts outside the CDR3, the full variable domain is GAGVSQSPRYKVTKRGQDVALRCDPISGHVSLYWYRQALGQGPEFLTYFNYEAQQDKSGLPNDRFSAERPEGSISTLTIQRTEQRDSAMYRCASSSGRPILALHFGNGTRLTVT.